This TCR beta chain originates from a study of CD8+CD57+ T cells in acquired aplastic anemia. Turning to the study itself: Sorted CD4+ plus CD8+ cells gave DNA averaging approximately 3.2 ug. General study results and limits: Patients and controls shared approximately 30 CD8+ CDR3 sequences, highly expressed in patients.

Points on this clonotype: Its antigen is undetermined.

Profiling of TCR beta VDJ combinations and CDR3 sequences used genomic DNA as template. TCRdb re-called the reads with MiXCR, one entry per CDR3 protein. Among 200,000 to 300,000 distinct CDR3 sequences, approximately 79% were seen once, and the ten largest hold 40% to 55%. Germline V CDR1 and CDR2: MNHEY, SVGAGI. The CDR3 covers 16 residues. Between the trimmed V and J ends, which lost 10 bases and 2 bases, there was a span of 21 bases. Patients who underwent sequencing had shown CD8+CD57+ cell expansion by flow cytometry. Source material: sorted CD4+, CD8+, or CD8+CD57+ T cells (not recorded which) from PBMCs. This rearrangement joins TRBV6-5 to TRBJ1-3; weak D call: TRBD1 (6 bases). This receptor was taken from a human donor with aplastic anemia. CDR3 nucleotides: TGTGCCACTTGCAGGGCAGGGGCCTACCCTGGAAACACCATATATTTT. Amino acids: CATCRAGAYPGNTIYF.